One T cell receptor beta chain is described in this entry. These data originate in a study of blood T cell repertoires in COVID-19. The repertoire was sequenced with immunoSEQ multiplex PCR; TCRdb's copy has only in-frame clones and lacks some. The data contain about 110,000 clones, 75% to 90% of them singletons. The V gene's germline CDR1 is LGHDT and CDR2 YNNKEL (reference sequence). CDR3 size: 15 residues. V lost 4 bases, J lost 10 bases, and 8 bases stayed unmatched. What was sequenced was peripheral blood. The receptor comes from a woman aged 55-69 years with acute or convalescent COVID-19. The chain has TRBV3-1 (or the pseudogene TRBV3-2) and TRBJ2-1, with TRBD1 matching 12 bases. The CDR3 loop is CASSLEGTGGREQFF. The CDR3 DNA reads TGTGCCAGCAGCCTCGAGGGGACAGGGGGCCGGGAGCAGTTCTTC.